Listed here is a single TCR beta chain. The antigen is not known. The PCR ran on 60 Vbeta and 13 Jbeta primers. Measured with immunoSEQ multiplex PCR; TCRdb has only the in-frame clones, and not every one. The data show 150,000 to 200,000 clones, with 78% seen just once and around 3.1% held by the top ten. The data derive from a study of cytomegalovirus exposure and HLA in healthy donors. Overall study findings and caveats: Being indistinguishable, some V segments were excluded, TRBV6-2 and TRBV6-3 among them.

V dropped 4 bases and J dropped 4; count of bases not matched to a gene: 7. This CDR3 contains 15 residues. The germline V gene encodes CDR1 SGHNT and CDR2 YYREEE (reference sequence). The gene calls are TRBV5-4 and TRBJ1-2, with 10 bases fitting TRBD1. The sample taken for sequencing was PBMCs. The TCR sequence derives from a middle-aged woman in good health and CMV-seronegative. CDR3: CASSSRTGGAYGYTF. The CDR3 region has the DNA TGTGCCAGCAGCAGCAGGACAGGGGGAGCCTATGGCTACACCTTC.